The rows below give T cell receptor beta chains drawn from one sample of a study of T cell responses to AZD1222 COVID-19 vaccine. TCRdb keeps only in-frame clones here, not all; method: immunoSEQ multiplex PCR. The sample shows under 200,000 clones, more than 75% of them seen only once. The sample was peripheral blood, taken 28 days after the second AZD1222 dose. The origin of the receptors is an adult who received the AZD1222 COVID-19 vaccine. CDR3s include the opening cysteine and the closing phenylalanine or tryptophan. The D gene is left open where the match is weak. Not every row has a clone size; where given, it reads once, few, many or a size class.

CDR3 length	V gene	clone size	D gene	J gene	CDR3 protein	CDR3 DNA
14	TRBV6-2/TRBV6-3	few	TRBD1	TRBJ1-4	CASSSGTGDEKLFF	TGTGCCAGCAGCTCCGGGACAGGGGATGAAAAACTGTTTTTT
16	TRBV6-5	-	-	TRBJ1-4	CASSYSIARPNEKLFF	TGTGCCAGCAGTTACTCGATCGCGCGGCCTAATGAAAAACTGTTTTTT
11	TRBV20-1	-	-	TRBJ2-4	CSEGSENIQYF	TGCAGTGAAGGTAGCGAAAACATTCAGTACTTC
15	TRBV19	-	-	TRBJ2-6	CASSMGVSGANVLTF	TGTGCCAGTAGTATGGGAGTCTCTGGGGCCAACGTCCTGACTTTC
15	TRBV3-1/TRBV3-2	-	-	TRBJ1-1	CASSQVQIGDTEAFF	TGTGCCAGCAGCCAAGTCCAGATCGGCGACACTGAAGCTTTCTTT
14	TRBV15	-	-	TRBJ2-7	CATSAGDKSYEQYF	TGTGCCACCAGCGCAGGGGATAAATCCTACGAGCAGTACTTC
15	TRBV4-3	once	-	TRBJ2-7	CASSQDRGGSYEQYF	TGCGCCAGCAGCCAAGATCGGGGCGGCTCCTACGAGCAGTACTTC
12	TRBV12-3/TRBV12-4	-	-	TRBJ2-7	CASSLGLFEQYF	TGTGCCAGCAGTTTAGGTCTGTTCGAGCAGTACTTC
12	TRBV6-6	-	-	TRBJ2-5	CASSYSPETQYF	TGTGCCAGCAGTTACTCGCCCGAGACCCAGTACTTC
15	TRBV28	-	TRBD2	TRBJ2-2	CASSPVGRGTGELFF	TGTGCCAGCAGCCCCGTCGGGAGGGGCACCGGGGAGCTGTTTTTT
15	TRBV7-3	once	TRBD1	TRBJ1-1	CASSFKTGWHTEAFF	TGTGCCAGCAGCTTCAAGACAGGGTGGCACACTGAAGCTTTCTTT
15	TRBV4-3	-	-	TRBJ1-2	CASSLGTGADYGYTF	TGCGCCAGCAGCCTCGGGACGGGGGCCGACTATGGCTACACCTTC
15	TRBV5-1	once	-	TRBJ1-4	CASSGSLSTNEKLFF	TGCGCCAGCAGCGGATCACTTTCAACTAATGAAAAACTGTTTTTT
13	TRBV14	-	-	TRBJ2-3	CASSQRLQDTQYF	TGTGCCAGCAGCCAGCGTCTTCAGGATACGCAGTATTTT
15	TRBV7-9	-	TRBD1	TRBJ2-2	CASSLYRGGTGELFF	TGTGCCAGCAGCTTATACAGGGGTGGCACCGGGGAGCTGTTTTTT
13	TRBV9	-	TRBD2	TRBJ2-1	CASTGTGGNEQFF	TGTGCCAGCACGGGGACGGGAGGCAATGAGCAGTTCTTC
17	TRBV12-5	-	TRBD1	TRBJ1-1	CASGRGQGAGVNTEAFF	TGTGCTAGTGGTAGGGGACAGGGGGCAGGGGTGAACACTGAAGCTTTCTTT
14	TRBV6-5	once	-	TRBJ1-3	CASSYNGAGNTIYF	TGTGCCAGCAGTTACAATGGAGCGGGAAACACCATATATTTT
15	TRBV9	once	-	TRBJ2-1	CASSVGPSWSDEQFF	TGTGCCAGCAGCGTAGGCCCTAGTTGGAGCGATGAGCAGTTCTTC
15	TRBV7-9	-	-	TRBJ1-5	CASSSTTGSNQPQHF	TGTGCCAGCAGCTCAACTACAGGGAGCAATCAGCCCCAGCATTTT
14	TRBV13	-	TRBD1	TRBJ1-4	CASSLQGAREKLFF	TGTGCCAGCAGCCTGCAGGGGGCGCGGGAAAAACTGTTTTTT
15	TRBV29-1	-	-	TRBJ1-5	CSVSAGGGFNQPQHF	TGCAGCGTTTCCGCCGGCGGAGGATTCAATCAGCCCCAGCATTTT
15	TRBV28	once	-	TRBJ2-7	CASSGTLPTPYEQYF	TGTGCCAGCAGCGGCACCTTACCTACTCCATACGAGCAGTACTTC
16	TRBV7-2	-	TRBD2	TRBJ2-1	CASSPRGLAVVGEQFF	TGTGCCAGCAGCCCCCGGGGACTAGCGGTGGTGGGTGAGCAGTTCTTC
13	TRBV7-3	-	-	TRBJ2-5	CASSLSGEETQYF	TGTGCCAGCAGCTTATCTGGGGAGGAGACCCAGTACTTC
14	TRBV19	-	TRBD2	TRBJ2-1	CASSVAGVSNEQFF	TGTGCCAGTAGTGTGGCGGGAGTATCCAATGAGCAGTTCTTC
13	TRBV5-1	-	-	TRBJ2-7	CASSESRAGEQYF	TGCGCCAGCAGCGAAAGTCGGGCTGGCGAGCAGTACTTC
14	TRBV7-2	-	-	TRBJ2-7	CASSPGTRGWEQYF	TGTGCCAGCAGCCCAGGTACCAGGGGATGGGAGCAGTACTTC
10	TRBV9	-	-	TRBJ1-2	CASSASRHTF	TGTGCCAGCAGCGCCTCCCGGCACACCTTC
14	TRBV10-3	-	TRBD2	TRBJ2-7	CAISRTSGGYEQYF	TGTGCCATCAGTAGGACTAGCGGGGGTTACGAGCAGTACTTC
16	TRBV9	-	-	TRBJ1-3	CASSVGGPKAGNTIYF	TGTGCCAGCAGCGTAGGGGGCCCTAAGGCGGGAAACACCATATATTTT
14	TRBV7-8	-	-	TRBJ2-3	CASCLRESTDTQYF	TGTGCCAGCTGCCTCAGGGAAAGCACAGATACGCAGTATTTT
15	TRBV3-1/TRBV3-2	-	-	TRBJ2-1	CASSQNQWAYNEQFF	TGTGCCAGCAGCCAAAACCAGTGGGCCTACAATGAGCAGTTCTTC
14	TRBV6-1	-	-	TRBJ1-6	CASSESSHNSPLHF	TGTGCCAGCAGTGAGAGCAGTCATAATTCACCCCTCCACTTT
13	TRBV3-1/TRBV3-2	few	-	TRBJ2-7	CASSQDGRGEQYF	TGTGCCAGCAGCCAAGATGGCAGGGGCGAGCAGTACTTC
13	TRBV6-1	once	-	TRBJ2-7	CASSEWADPQQYF	TGTGCCAGCAGTGAATGGGCGGATCCCCAGCAGTACTTC
12	TRBV27	-	-	TRBJ2-7	CASSTRGGEQYF	TGTGCCAGCAGCACTAGGGGCGGCGAGCAGTACTTC
15	TRBV7-9	-	TRBD1	TRBJ2-5	CASSPRQGAGETQYF	TGTGCCAGCAGCCCTCGACAGGGGGCCGGGGAGACCCAGTACTTC
16	TRBV5-1	-	TRBD2	TRBJ2-3	CASSTGTSGRGDTQYF	TGCGCCAGCAGCACCGGGACTAGCGGGAGAGGAGATACGCAGTATTTT
14	TRBV7-9	-	-	TRBJ2-7	CASSSRGTHYEQYF	TGTGCCAGCAGCTCCCGGGGGACACACTACGAGCAGTACTTC
17	TRBV18	-	TRBD1	TRBJ2-2	CASSPASRTGGTGELFF	TGTGCCAGCTCACCCGCCTCAAGGACAGGGGGCACCGGGGAGCTGTTTTTT
16	TRBV5-1	-	TRBD1	TRBJ2-5	CASRQGGTGGAETQYF	TGCGCCAGCAGGCAGGGCGGGACAGGGGGCGCAGAGACCCAGTACTTC
14	TRBV19	-	-	TRBJ1-5	CASSIGDGNQPQHF	TGTGCCAGTAGTATAGGTGATGGGAATCAGCCCCAGCATTTT
13	TRBV3-1/TRBV3-2	-	-	TRBJ1-2	CASSQAGTAGYTF	TGTGCCAGCAGCCAAGCAGGAACAGCAGGCTACACCTTC
15	TRBV6-2/TRBV6-3	-	-	TRBJ2-5	CASNPGTPSGETQYF	TGTGCCAGCAACCCCGGGACGCCATCGGGGGAGACCCAGTACTTC
16	TRBV5-1	-	-	TRBJ1-6	CASSPGSSSYNSPLHF	TGCGCCAGCTCCCCGGGCTCAAGCTCCTATAATTCACCCCTCCACTTT